The subject of this entry is one TCR beta chain. The antigen it recognizes is unknown. No base quality values were provided; no much bigger clone lies one nucleotide off. The data originate from a study of cytomegalovirus exposure and HLA in healthy donors (dated by TCRdb to the late 2010s). About the study as a whole: A later analysis indicated that the roughly 120 validation repertoires were generated on the platform also employed for the 600 to 750 repertoires of the first cohort. The study aimed to test whether cataloging public T cell receptors could reveal signatures of past pathogen exposure. Besides the first cohort of around 670 subjects, a separate validation cohort made up of roughly 130 different subjects was used. The study combined high-throughput TCR immunosequencing, statistical association of individual TCRs with disease status, and machine learning to predict cytomegalovirus infection status. Overall study outcomes, separate from this receptor: A later analysis found that TCRs clustered in the first cohort also tended to co-occur in the 95 to 150 validation repertoires, with approximately 95% of cluster scores above 0. The authors suggested that the approach could potentially be generalized to other disease states and immunological phenotypes. The classifier was reported to diagnose cytomegalovirus status with high specificity and sensitivity in both the original and validation cohorts. A few of the identified cytomegalovirus-associated TCR beta chains were confirmed in vitro to be specific for cytomegalovirus antigens. All 120 or so repertoires were used to score co-occurrence in the validation cohort in a later analysis, because that analysis had no HLA typing for the cohort. A total of 150 to 200 TCR beta chains were listed by the study as associated with cytomegalovirus. While some public TCRs were present in many individuals, most TCR sequences turned up only very rarely across donors.

Donors formed part of the validation cohort, which comprised over a hundred subjects and was distinct from the first cohort of under 800 subjects. The protocol used for the library was the immunoSEQ multiplex PCR assay. Under the source paper's analysis protocol: A statistical classification framework was developed to diagnose cytomegalovirus status using the catalog of TCR beta chain sequences. In its TCRdb copy, this immuneACCESS table keeps in-frame sequences only and misses some clones. Where compared with another copy, unresolved V genes explain less than half of these, and the others have no known cause. Clone size and V and J calls were adopted from that table, with D and trimming inferred from the DNA. The table for this sample lists some 140,000 clones; 70% to 85% of them were counted only once. The top ten clonotypes cover about 32% of the sample. This clonotype was obtained from a man younger than 45 in good health and CMV-seropositive. Sample: PBMCs.

The CDR3 protein sequence reads: CASSGPQGSGANVLTF. Here is the DNA: TGTGCCAGCAGCGGCCCTCAGGGATCTGGGGCCAACGTCCTGACTTTC. The sequence links TRBV9 to TRBJ2-6; tentative D gene TRBD1, with 5 bases matching. V was cut back by 3 bases and J by 1 base, leaving a gap of 11 bases between them. CDR1 and CDR2 are drawn from the germline V gene: SGDLS, YYNGEE. From cysteine to phenylalanine, the CDR3 is 16 amino acids long. This entry keeps only the CDR3 DNA: 48 bases, framed from base 1.